Below are 30 T cell receptor beta chains sequenced from a single sample in a study of T cells after yellow fever vaccination. One entry per CDR3 protein, called by TCRdb with MiXCR from the 5' RACE reads. The sample has roughly 240,000 distinct CDR3 sequences, approximately 6.7% seen once. The sample consisted of CD4+ T cells sorted from PBMCs, taken on the day of the yellow fever booster vaccination. All receptors come from a man aged 25-40 years who received the YFV17D yellow fever vaccine.

This clonotype has more than one count but fewer than ten. This chain links TRBV5-1 with TRBJ2-7; 7 bases line up with TRBD1. The CDR3 extends over 15 amino acids. CDR1 is SGHRS and CDR2 is YFSETQ in the germline V gene. Trimming took 0 bases from V and 2 from J; bases not matched to a gene: 5. The CDR3 here is CASSLGTTGTYEQYF. The CDR3 DNA reads as TGCGCCAGCAGCTTGGGGACGACAGGGACCTACGAGCAGTACTTC.

The chain employs TRBV7-2 and TRBJ2-3; TRBD1 matches 7 bases. V lost 4 bases, J lost 0 bases, and 7 bases stayed unmatched. The CDR3 spans 16 residues. Germline V gene sequence: CDR1 SGHTA, CDR2 FQGNSA. As DNA, the CDR3 is TGTGCCAGCAGCTCAGGAATACAGGGGAGCACAGATACGCAGTATTTT. Its protein product is CASSSGIQGSTDTQYF. Variable domain in full (rest from reference TRBV7-2 and TRBJ2-3): GAGVSQSPSNKVTEKGKDVELRCDPISGHTALYWYRQSLGQGLEFLIYFQGNSAPDKSGLPSDRFSAERTGGSVSTLTIQRTQQEDSAVYLCASSSGIQGSTDTQYFGPGTRLTVL.

This clonotype was recorded many times. The V gene is TRBV20-1, the J gene TRBJ2-1, with a tentative D call TRBD1 (5 bases). The CDR3 sequence is 12 residues long. CDR1 and CDR2 from the germline V gene are DFQATT and SNEGSKA (reference sequence). Trimming took 0 bases from V and 5 from J, leaving 5 bases between them. The CDR3 DNA follows: TGCAGTGCTAGAGAAGGGGACAATGAGCAGTTCTTC. It yields the protein CSAREGDNEQFF.

This clonotype has ten or more counts. J is TRBJ2-5 and V is TRBV20-1; D not certain. This CDR3 has 13 amino acids. Per the germline V gene, CDR1 is DFQATT and CDR2 is SNEGSKA (reference sequence). V gave up 0 bases and J gave up 5 bases, with 10 bases separating them. CDR3 amino acids: CSAREGYRETQYF. The CDR3 DNA is TGCAGTGCTAGAGAAGGGTATCGGGAGACCCAGTACTTC.

This clonotype was seen ten or more times. J is TRBJ2-1 and V is TRBV7-8; D remains ambiguous. V lost 0 bases, J lost 4 bases, and 19 bases lay in between. CDR1 and CDR2 from the germline V gene are SGHVS and FQNEAQ. The CDR3 has 18 residues. In DNA form, the CDR3 reads TGTGCCAGCAGCTTAGCGAGTTTGAATTTAGAGATTTACAATGAGCAGTTCTTC. Encoded protein: CASSLASLNLEIYNEQFF.

As regards this clonotype: A much larger clone sits a single nucleotide away, making a read error possible. The CDR3 sequence: CASSPTGTRGHWGETQYF. DNA of the CDR3: TGTGCCAGCAGCCCCACCGGGACAAGGGGCCACTGGGGAGAGACCCAGTACTTC. J is TRBJ2-5 and V is TRBV5-6; perhaps TRBD1 as D (6 bases). The CDR3 length is 18 residues. Germline V gene sequence: CDR1 SGHDT, CDR2 YYEEEE. Trimming removed 4 bases from V and 4 bases from J, with 26 bases in between. Full variable domain (missing parts from reference TRBV5-6 and TRBJ2-5): DAGVTQSPTHLIKTRGQQVTLRCSPKSGHDTVSWYQQALGQGPQFIFQYYEEEERQRGNFPDRFSGHQFPNYSSELNVNALLLGDSALYLCASSPTGTRGHWGETQYFGPGTRLLVL.

This clonotype was picked up many times. J is TRBJ2-2 and V is TRBV12-3 or TRBV12-4; perhaps TRBD1 as D (6 bases). The CDR3 totals 14 residues. V was shortened by 6 bases and J by 6 bases, with 14 bases between the two germline ends. The CDR3: CASSRGDFSGELFF. Here the CDR3 DNA reads TGTGCCAGCAGCAGGGGAGACTTTTCCGGGGAGCTGTTTTTT.

In this sample, this clonotype turned up many times. This sequence joins TRBV5-1 and TRBJ2-7; D is possibly TRBD1 or TRBD2 (5 bases each). CDR1 is SGHRS, CDR2 YFSETQ, per germline. The V gene lost 4 bases and the J gene lost 3 bases, with 5 bases spanning the gap. This CDR3 is 11 amino acids long. In DNA, the CDR3 is TGCGCCAGCAGCGGGGGCTACGAGCAGTACTTC. Amino acids: CASSGGYEQYF.

There are many counts of this clonotype. CDR3 region: CASSYAGLADRNEQFF. CDR3 nucleotide sequence: TGTGCCAGCAGTTACGCCGGACTAGCGGATCGCAATGAGCAGTTCTTC. V gene TRBV6-5 combines with J gene TRBJ2-1; 10 bases line up with TRBD2. The CDR3 consists of 16 residues. Germline V gives CDR1 MNHEY, CDR2 SVGAGI. J lost 6 bases, V lost 2 bases, and 7 bases had no gene match.

This clonotype showed up just a few times. This chain uses TRBV4-2 with TRBJ1-5, with D uncertain. Germline-derived CDR1 and CDR2 are LGHNA and YNFKEQ. This CDR3 region has 16 residues. The germline V and J ends were trimmed by 4 bases and 0 bases, with 13 bases remaining between them. The CDR3 coding sequence is TGTGCCAGCAGCCTTGGTGCCGGGGATAGCAATCAGCCCCAGCATTTT. Translated: CASSLGAGDSNQPQHF.

The genes are TRBV30 and TRBJ2-5; tentative D call: TRBD1 (5 bases). Trimming took off 2 bases at V and 5 bases at J, with 12 bases between the two ends. The CDR3 spans 13 residues. Germline values: CDR1 GTSNPN, CDR2 SVGIG (reference sequence). The CDR3 DNA is TGTGCCTGGAGTAGGGGTTCGTTGGAGACCCAGTACTTC. This encodes CAWSRGSLETQYF.

The table lists this clonotype with a few counts. This chain uses TRBV7-2 with TRBJ2-7, with TRBD2 identical over 9 bases. Germline CDR1 is SGHTA and CDR2 is FQGNSA. The CDR3 covers 15 residues. Trimming at V came to 0 bases and at J to 3 bases, leaving 3 bases not matched to a gene. CDR3 amino acids: CASSLASSGDYEQYF. The CDR3 region has the DNA TGTGCCAGCAGCTTAGCTTCTAGCGGGGACTACGAGCAGTACTTC.

The rearrangement uses TRBV7-2 and TRBJ2-1; no reliable D call. V was shortened by 1 base and J by 10 bases, with 14 bases between the two germline ends. CDR3 length: 14 residues. Germline CDR1 reads SGHTA; CDR2 reads FQGNSA. The CDR3 DNA follows: TGTGCCAGCAGCTTAGGGACGCAAACGAGGGAGCAGTTCTTC. It yields the protein CASSLGTQTREQFF.

The chain employs TRBV21-1 and TRBJ2-7; the DNA was not used to check the table's D call, TRBD1. TRBV21-1 represents a pseudogene. The CDR3 runs 20 residues. CDR3 DNA sequence: TGTGCCAGCAGTAAACCACGCGTGGGGGCGGGCAGGGGGCTGAAGTACGAGCAGTACTTC. This encodes CASSKPRVGAGRGLKYEQYF.

At least ten counts were recorded for this clonotype. The rearrangement joins TRBV12-3 or TRBV12-4 to TRBJ2-1; 9 bases map to TRBD2. V shed 5 bases, J shed 2 bases, and the junction held 4 bases outside the gene matches. The CDR3 covers 15 residues. The CDR3 coding sequence is TGTGCCAGCAGTGGGCGCGGGAGGGCCTACAATGAGCAGTTCTTC. It is translated as CASSGRGRAYNEQFF.

In this sample, this clonotype turned up many times. This chain connects TRBV12-3 or TRBV12-4 to TRBJ1-1, with D possibly matching TRBD1 (5 bases). CDR3 length: 14 residues. Trimming took 5 bases from V and 6 from J, leaving 16 bases between them. The CDR3, as DNA: TGTGCCAGCAGTAGCACAGGAGCCCGCCCTGAAGCTTTCTTT. Its protein is CASSSTGARPEAFF.

This clonotype was observed a handful of times. The chain carries TRBV5-5 and TRBJ2-7; TRBD2 aligns across 14 bases. V lost 4 bases, J lost 2 bases, and 8 bases stayed unmatched. The CDR3 is 17 amino acids. Per the germline V gene, CDR1 is SGHKS and CDR2 is YYEKEE (reference sequence). The CDR3 protein is CASSIEPGLAGAYEQYF. The CDR3 bases are TGTGCCAGCAGCATCGAACCGGGACTAGCGGGAGCCTACGAGCAGTACTTC. Full variable domain (remainder filled in from reference TRBV5-5 and TRBJ2-7): DAGVTQSPTHLIKTRGQQVTLRCSPISGHKSVSWYQQVLGQGPQFIFQYYEKEERGRGNFPDRFSARQFPNYSSELNVNALLLGDSALYLCASSIEPGLAGAYEQYFGPGTRLTVT.

The sample holds a few counts of this clonotype. The chain combines TRBV4-2 with TRBJ1-6; a weak D match, TRBD1 (6 bases). The germline V and J ends were trimmed by 1 base and 8 bases, with 12 bases remaining between them. The germline gives CDR1 LGHNA, CDR2 YNFKEQ. The CDR3 runs 15 residues. CDR3 in amino acids: CASSQVGTKDSPLHF. For the CDR3, the DNA is TGTGCCAGCAGCCAAGTCGGGACAAAGGATTCACCCCTCCACTTT.

V usage is TRBV12-3 or TRBV12-4 and J usage is TRBJ2-2; D call uncertain. The CDR3 is made up of 14 amino acids. V shed 4 bases and J shed 3 bases, with 9 bases lying between them. The CDR3 loop reads CASSSRSHTGELFF. CDR3 in DNA: TGTGCCAGCAGTTCGCGTAGTCACACCGGGGAGCTGTTTTTT.

The chain uses TRBV7-8 and TRBJ2-3; the match to TRBD2 covers 11 bases. CDR3 length: 16 residues. V gave up 5 bases and J gave up 5 bases; unmatched junction bases: 9. The germline CDR1 and CDR2 sequences are SGHVS and FQNEAQ. CDR3 amino acids: CASSATSGRGKDTQYF. Written as DNA, the CDR3 is TGTGCCAGCAGCGCCACTAGCGGGAGAGGGAAAGATACGCAGTATTTT.

This chain connects TRBV12-3 or TRBV12-4 to TRBJ2-1, with D uncertain. This CDR3 contains 12 residues. V was clipped by 6 bases and J by 2 bases, with 5 bases between them. CDR3 residues: CASRKPYNEQFF. The CDR3 bases are TGTGCCAGCAGGAAGCCCTACAATGAGCAGTTCTTC.

The chain has TRBV20-1 and TRBJ2-5; D gene ambiguous. CDR3 length equals 14 residues. Trimming took off 2 bases at V and 0 bases at J, with 10 bases between the two ends. Germline assignment: CDR1 DFQATT and CDR2 SNEGSKA (reference sequence). DNA for the CDR3: TGCAGTGCTAGAATCCCGGGCCACCAAGAGACCCAGTACTTC. This gives the protein CSARIPGHQETQYF.

The chain is built from TRBV20-1 and TRBJ1-2; possible D gene TRBD1, 6 bases. In germline, CDR1 is DFQATT, CDR2 SNEGSKA (reference sequence). The CDR3 is 14 amino acids. V gave up 3 bases and J gave up 3 bases, with 14 bases separating them. The CDR3 DNA sequence: TGCAGTGCTAGTAGGGCAGGGGTTGACTATGGCTACACCTTC. Protein sequence: CSASRAGVDYGYTF.

As DNA, the CDR3 is TGTGCCAGCAGCCGCCCCGGGACAGACTACGAGCAGTACTTC. Translated: CASSRPGTDYEQYF. The chain combines TRBV7-9 with TRBJ2-7; 7 bases match TRBD1. From germline, CDR1 is SEHNR and CDR2 FQNEAQ (reference sequence). V was pared by 5 bases and J by 3 bases, with 7 bases of the junction left unmatched. The CDR3 runs 14 residues.

The chain is built from TRBV20-1 and TRBJ2-7, with 9 bases aligning to TRBD2. This CDR3 has 15 residues. V shed 3 bases, J shed 0 bases, and the junction held 6 bases outside the gene matches. Germline CDR1 reads DFQATT; CDR2 reads SNEGSKA (reference sequence). CDR3 coding DNA: TGCAGTGCTAGCGAGACTAGCGGAACCTCCTACGAGCAGTACTTC. Amino acid sequence: CSASETSGTSYEQYF.

This clonotype was seen a few times. The J gene is TRBJ2-2, the V gene TRBV7-2, with a weak D call TRBD2 (6 bases). Germline lookup yields CDR1 SGHTA and CDR2 FQGNSA. V dropped 5 bases and J dropped 5 bases, with 18 bases sitting between them. The CDR3 consists of 16 residues. DNA for the CDR3: TGTGCCAGCAGCCCCCCCAATAGCGGACTTACCGGGGAGCTGTTTTTT. Protein: CASSPPNSGLTGELFF.

This clonotype was seen more than once but under ten times. The rearrangement links TRBV5-1 to TRBJ2-5; TRBD2 matches at 7 bases. The CDR3 runs 14 residues. Germline loops: CDR1 SGHRS, CDR2 YFSETQ. Unmatched junction bases numbered 3, after V lost 3 bases and J lost 1 base. The CDR3 coding sequence is TGCGCCAGCAGCTGGGGAGGGGCCCAAGAGACCCAGTACTTC. This gives the protein CASSWGGAQETQYF.

This clonotype was counted at least ten times. The rearrangement uses TRBV7-9 and TRBJ2-3; no clear D gene. Germline V gene sequence: CDR1 SEHNR, CDR2 FQNEAQ (reference sequence). The CDR3 covers 13 residues. The V gene lost 5 bases and the J gene lost 4 bases, with 10 bases spanning the gap. CDR3 in amino acids: CASSQAGADTQYF. CDR3 bases: TGTGCCAGCAGCCAGGCAGGTGCAGATACGCAGTATTTT. Filled out from reference TRBV7-9 and TRBJ2-3, the complete variable domain reads DTGVSQNPRHKITKRGQNVTFRCDPISEHNRLYWYRQTLGQGPEFLTYFQNEAQLEKSRLLSDRFSAERPKGSFSTLEIQRTEQGDSAMYLCASSQAGADTQYFGPGTRLTVL.

This clonotype was counted only a few times. The chain uses TRBV6-1 and TRBJ1-5, with D possibly being TRBD1 (5 bases). Germline V gene lookup returns CDR1 MNHNS and CDR2 SASEGT. V was shortened by 0 bases and J by 0 bases, with 6 bases between the two germline ends. The CDR3 extends over 15 amino acids. This CDR3 is CASSEAGGSNQPQHF. The CDR3 DNA reads as TGTGCCAGCAGTGAAGCCGGGGGTAGCAATCAGCCCCAGCATTTT.

This clonotype was observed a few times. The gene calls are TRBV4-2 and TRBJ2-7, with D hard to call. Trimming left V 1 base short and J 0 bases short, with 7 bases between. The V gene's germline CDR1 is LGHNA and CDR2 YNFKEQ. The CDR3 extends over 14 amino acids. The CDR3, as DNA: TGTGCCAGCAGCCAAGGGCAAACCTCCTACGAGCAGTACTTC. It yields the protein CASSQGQTSYEQYF.